This TCR beta chain was recovered during a study of T cells after yellow fever vaccination. Whole-study findings and limits: Contamination by abundant bulk-population clonotypes could be present in FACS-sorted repertoires. A large majority of primary-vaccination clones showed up again after the booster (96% CD4, around 90% CD8). When the response was secondary, it was weaker but reached its peak faster, day 5 versus 15.

Template-switching 5'RACE yielded the TCR cDNA; a universal primer site and UMIs were added in the process. TCRdb re-called the 5' RACE reads with MiXCR, one entry per CDR3 protein. The data show 40,000 to 50,000 distinct CDR3 sequences, 6.8% seen once. This clonotype was seen repeatedly, ten times or more. This CDR3 comprises 14 residues. The V and J ends lost 5 bases and 0 bases respectively, with 9 bases between them. The germline V gene has CDR1 SGHAT and CDR2 FQNNGV. The J gene is TRBJ2-3, the V gene TRBV11-2; D is ambiguous. The sequence derives from a man younger than 45 who received the YFV17D yellow fever vaccine. Sequenced material: CD8+ T cells not binding an NS4B(214-222) dextramer, sorted from PBMCs, taken 45 days after the yellow fever booster vaccination. CDR3 protein: CASSPTFSTDTQYF. The CDR3 nucleotides read TGTGCCAGCAGCCCAACATTTAGCACAGATACGCAGTATTTT.